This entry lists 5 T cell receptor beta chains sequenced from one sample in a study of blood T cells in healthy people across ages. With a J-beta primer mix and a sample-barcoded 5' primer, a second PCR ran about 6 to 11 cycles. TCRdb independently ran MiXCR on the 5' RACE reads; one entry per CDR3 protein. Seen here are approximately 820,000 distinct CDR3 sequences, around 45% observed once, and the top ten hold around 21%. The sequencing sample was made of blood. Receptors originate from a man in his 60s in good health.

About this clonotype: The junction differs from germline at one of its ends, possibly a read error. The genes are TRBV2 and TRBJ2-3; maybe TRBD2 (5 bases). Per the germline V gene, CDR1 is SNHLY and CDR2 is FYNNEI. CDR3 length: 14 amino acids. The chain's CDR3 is CVSRRTSSTDTQYF. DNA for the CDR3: TGTGTCAGCCGGAGGACTTCTAGCACAGATACGCAGTATTTT.

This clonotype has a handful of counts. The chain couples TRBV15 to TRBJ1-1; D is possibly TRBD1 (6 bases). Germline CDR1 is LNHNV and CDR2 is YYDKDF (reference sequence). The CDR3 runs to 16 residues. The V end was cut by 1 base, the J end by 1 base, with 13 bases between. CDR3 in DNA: TGTGCCACCAGCAGAGTGCCCCCCAGGGGGAACACTGAAGCTTTCTTT. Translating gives CATSRVPPRGNTEAFF.

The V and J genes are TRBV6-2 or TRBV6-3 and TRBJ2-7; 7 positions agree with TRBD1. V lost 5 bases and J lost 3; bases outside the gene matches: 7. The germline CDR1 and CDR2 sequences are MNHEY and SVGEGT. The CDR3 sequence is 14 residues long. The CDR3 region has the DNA TGTGCCAGCAGTGCGTGGACAGGAAACTACGAGCAGTACTTC. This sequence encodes CASSAWTGNYEQYF.

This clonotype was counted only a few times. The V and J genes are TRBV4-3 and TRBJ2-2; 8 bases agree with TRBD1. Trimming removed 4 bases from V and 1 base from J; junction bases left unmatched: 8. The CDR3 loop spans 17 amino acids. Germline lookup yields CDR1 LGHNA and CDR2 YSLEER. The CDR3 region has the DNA TGCGCCAGCAGCCCGGGACAGGTAGCCGGGAACACCGGGGAGCTGTTTTTT. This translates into CASSPGQVAGNTGELFF.

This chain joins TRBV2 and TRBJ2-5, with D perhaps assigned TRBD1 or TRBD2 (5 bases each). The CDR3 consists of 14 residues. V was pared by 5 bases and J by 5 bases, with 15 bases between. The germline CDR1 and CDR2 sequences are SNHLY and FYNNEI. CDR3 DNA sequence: TGTGCCAGCAGTCACCGGGACCCCCGGGAGACCCAGTACTTC. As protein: CASSHRDPRETQYF.